Presented here are 2 T cell receptor beta chains from one specimen sequenced in a study of T-cell reconstitution after alpha-beta-depleted transplantation in children. TCRbeta library construction was performed incorporating unique molecular identifiers. Using its own MiXCR run on the PCR reads, TCRdb lists one record per CDR3 protein. Seen here are nearly 350,000 distinct CDR3 sequences, roughly 17% observed once, and the top ten hold approximately 38%. This sample comprised PBMCs, mostly from graft donor cells, obtained 360 days after TCRalphabeta/CD19-depleted stem cell transplant. Source of these receptors: a male patient aged 2-9 years who had a stem cell transplant for acute lymphoblastic leukemia, so the T cells may come from the graft donor.

V gene TRBV10-3 combines with J gene TRBJ2-2; tentatively, D is TRBD1 (5 bases). Germline CDR1 and CDR2: ENHRY and SYGVKD. CDR3 length: 18 amino acids. Trimming shortened V by 10 bases and J by 0 bases, and 24 bases separated the two germline ends. The CDR3 nucleotides read TGTGCCAACAGCTCCCTCATAGGGGTGAACGCGAACACCGGGGAGCTGTTTTTT. This codes for CANSSLIGVNANTGELFF.

The V gene is TRBV25-1, the J gene TRBJ2-3; D unclear. V lost 0 bases and J lost 4, with 5 bases in between. This CDR3 is built from 13 residues. Germline assignment: CDR1 MGHDK and CDR2 SYGVNS. CDR3 in amino acids: CASSEYGADTQYF. The DNA for the CDR3 is TGTGCCAGCAGTGAATATGGGGCAGATACGCAGTATTTT.